These 21 T cell receptor beta chains originate from one sample sequenced in a study of blood T cell repertoires in COVID-19. Clones were sequenced by immunoSEQ multiplex PCR, and TCRdb holds only the in-frame ones, with some missing. This table has a few hundred thousand clones, around 83% appearing once. The specimen was PBMCs or T cells enriched from blood (not recorded which). The receptor set was obtained from a woman between 45 and 60 years old who had recovered from COVID-19.

The chain carries TRBV11-2 and TRBJ1-2; no definite D call. Germline values: CDR1 SGHAT, CDR2 FQNNGV. V lost 1 base and J 5 bases, leaving 14 bases between the germline ends. The CDR3 is 15 residues long. The CDR3 DNA follows: TGTGCCAGCAGCTTAGTTCAGGCCTCGAGATATGGCTACACCTTC. Translated: CASSLVQASRYGYTF.

This chain uses TRBV13 with TRBJ1-2; 7 positions match TRBD1. With V trimmed by 5 bases and J by 8 bases, 8 bases remained unmatched. Germline V gene sequence: CDR1 PRHDT, CDR2 FYEKMQ (reference sequence). The CDR3 has 13 residues. The CDR3 here is CASSPRQGGGYTF. The DNA for the CDR3 is TGTGCCAGCAGCCCAAGACAGGGTGGAGGCTACACCTTC.

The rearrangement links TRBV30 to TRBJ2-5; 7 bases line up with TRBD2. Germline-derived CDR1 and CDR2 are GTSNPN and SVGIG (reference sequence). There are 11 residues in the CDR3. CDR3 DNA: TGTGCGGCAGGGAGGGTAGAGACCCAGTACTTC. Translation: CAAGRVETQYF.

The chain combines TRBV3-1 (or the pseudogene TRBV3-2) with TRBJ2-2; possibly TRBD1 for D (5 bases). This CDR3 has 16 amino acids. Germline-derived CDR1 and CDR2 are LGHDT and YNNKEL (reference sequence). Trimming removed 0 bases at V and 4 bases at J, with 12 bases between. CDR3 sequence (DNA): TGTGCCAGCAGCCAAGAGCTCAGGGTTGGCACCGGGGAGCTGTTTTTT. Encoded protein: CASSQELRVGTGELFF.

V and J are TRBV27 and TRBJ2-1; 9 bases are shared with TRBD2. The CDR3 consists of 15 residues. Germline assignment: CDR1 MNHEY and CDR2 SMNVEV (reference sequence). The junction had 7 bases not matched to a gene; V was cut back by 0 bases and J by 10 bases. CDR3 in amino acids: CASSLSGGRADEQFF. The CDR3 DNA follows: TGTGCCAGCAGTTTATCGGGCGGGAGGGCCGACGAGCAGTTCTTC.

This chain uses TRBV29-1 with TRBJ1-2; the D is unclear. There are 11 residues in the CDR3. Per germline, CDR1 SQVTM and CDR2 ANQGSEA. DNA for the CDR3: TGCGGGTGTACAGAAAACTATGGCTACACCTTC. Translation gives CGCTENYGYTF.

This chain uses TRBV6-5 with TRBJ1-2; no reliable D call. The CDR3 has 11 amino acids. Between the trimmed V and J ends, which lost 8 bases and 3 bases, there was a span of 7 bases. CDR1 and CDR2 (germline): MNHEY, SVGAGI. In DNA, the CDR3 is TGTGCCAGCTCTCCAGACTATGGCTACACCTTC. It is translated as CASSPDYGYTF.

The chain recombines TRBV30 with TRBJ2-3; 8 bases fit TRBD2. With V trimmed by 1 base and J by 2 bases, 11 bases remained unmatched. This CDR3 has 17 amino acids. Germline-derived CDR1 and CDR2 are GTSNPN and SVGIG (reference sequence). In DNA, the CDR3 is TGTGCCTGGAGTGCCTCGGGAGGGGGGTTACTCACAGATACGCAGTATTTT. Amino acids: CAWSASGGGLLTDTQYF.

The chain employs TRBV5-1 and TRBJ2-1, with 12 bases fitting TRBD1. Germline V CDR1 and CDR2: SGHRS, YFSETQ. After removal of 4 bases from V and 9 bases from J, the junction contained 14 bases not matched to a gene. The CDR3 is made up of 17 amino acids. CDR3 sequence: CASSGGDTGTGGSEQFF. The DNA of the CDR3 is TGCGCCAGCAGCGGCGGGGACACCGGGACAGGGGGCAGTGAGCAGTTCTTC. Looking up the rest from reference TRBV5-1 and TRBJ2-1 gives the full variable domain: KAGVTQTPRYLIKTRGQQVTLSCSPISGHRSVSWYQQTPGQGLQFLFEYFSETQRNKGNFPGRFSGRQFSNSRSEMNVSTLELGDSALYLCASSGGDTGTGGSEQFFGPGTRLTVL.

The chain recombines TRBV3-1 (or the pseudogene TRBV3-2) with TRBJ1-6, with D maybe TRBD1 (6 bases). V lost 4 bases to trimming and J lost 7 bases, with 11 bases between them. Germline V lookup: CDR1 LGHDT, CDR2 YNNKEL (reference sequence). This CDR3 region has 14 residues. CDR3 coding DNA: TGTGCCAGCAGCCTAGGACAGATAAATTCACCCCTCCACTTT. Its translation: CASSLGQINSPLHF.

The chain joins TRBV12-3 or TRBV12-4 to TRBJ2-7; TRBD1 might be the D (5 bases). The germline V and J ends were trimmed by 3 bases and 2 bases, with 8 bases remaining between them. The CDR3 runs 13 residues. The CDR3 DNA reads TGTGCCAGCAGTTTTCAGGGTACCTACGAGCAGTACTTC. Its protein is CASSFQGTYEQYF.

The chain combines TRBV7-2 with TRBJ1-2, with D perhaps TRBD1 (6 bases). Trimming pared 5 bases from V and 8 bases from J, leaving 12 bases between. The CDR3 is 12 amino acids. Germline V gene lookup returns CDR1 SGHTA and CDR2 FQGNSA. The CDR3 reads CASSQGLGGYTF. The CDR3 DNA is TGTGCCAGCAGCCAGGGGTTGGGGGGCTACACCTTC.

The J gene is TRBJ1-2, the V gene TRBV10-3; tentative D call: TRBD1 (6 bases). This CDR3 spans 13 amino acids. V lost 4 bases and J 4 bases, leaving 10 bases between the germline ends. CDR1 ENHRY and CDR2 SYGVKD come from the germline V gene. CDR3 sequence (DNA): TGTGCCATCAGTGTAGACAGGATCTATGGCTACACCTTC. Translation: CAISVDRIYGYTF.

The J gene is TRBJ2-7, the V gene TRBV3-1 (or the pseudogene TRBV3-2), with 7 bases fitting TRBD1. Germline V gene data show CDR1 as LGHDT and CDR2 as YNNKEL (reference sequence). V shed 7 bases and J 3 bases; nucleotides not matched to a gene: 9. The CDR3 sequence is 14 residues long. The CDR3 DNA sequence: TGTGCCAGCACACCAAGACAGGGAAGCTACGAGCAGTACTTC. Protein: CASTPRQGSYEQYF.

This clone is a singleton in its sample. This rearrangement joins TRBV5-6 to TRBJ2-3; 8 bases map to TRBD2. V dropped 3 bases and J dropped 3; count of bases not matched to a gene: 9. The germline V gene has CDR1 SGHDT and CDR2 YYEEEE. The CDR3 is made up of 16 amino acids. The CDR3 bases are TGTGCCAGCAGCTCTACTGGGACTAGGGGAACAGATACGCAGTATTTT. It specifies CASSSTGTRGTDTQYF.

The chain links TRBV6-5 to TRBJ2-5, with 7 bases that match TRBD2. This CDR3 is 12 amino acids long. Germline CDR1 reads MNHEY; CDR2 reads SVGAGI. Trimming cost V 6 bases and J 5 bases; bases outside gene matches: 3. The CDR3 loop is CASRAGVETQYF. The CDR3 DNA sequence: TGTGCCAGCAGGGCGGGAGTGGAGACCCAGTACTTC.

This chain uses TRBV3-1 (or the pseudogene TRBV3-2) with TRBJ2-7; 11 positions match TRBD1. V shed 4 bases and J 6 bases; nucleotides not matched to a gene: 11. The CDR3 sequence is 16 residues long. Germline values: CDR1 LGHDT, CDR2 YNNKEL (reference sequence). The CDR3 region has the DNA TGTGCCAGCAGCCCTAGAGGAAGGACAGGGGGCCTCGAGCAGTACTTC. Translated: CASSPRGRTGGLEQYF.

This chain connects TRBV30 to TRBJ1-2; D gene unclear. V lost 0 bases and J 2 bases, leaving 7 bases between the germline ends. CDR3 size: 13 residues. CDR1 is GTSNPN and CDR2 is SVGIG in the germline V gene (reference sequence). The CDR3 bases are TGTGCCTGGAGTGTACGTCAGAACTATGGCTACACCTTC. Encoded protein: CAWSVRQNYGYTF.

This sequence joins TRBV6-5 and TRBJ1-1; 7 nucleotides line up with TRBD1. This CDR3 has 14 amino acids. The germline CDR1 and CDR2 sequences are MNHEY and SVGAGI. V shed 6 bases and J 1 base; nucleotides not matched to a gene: 5. CDR3 protein: CASSGDSRNTEAFF. CDR3 coding DNA: TGTGCCAGCAGCGGGGACAGTCGGAACACTGAAGCTTTCTTT.

V is TRBV19 and J is TRBJ2-3, with TRBD1 identical over 8 bases. This CDR3 has 15 amino acids. J gave up 8 bases and V 3 bases, and 10 bases lay outside the gene matches. The germline gives CDR1 LNHDA, CDR2 SQIVND (reference sequence). CDR3 amino acids: CASSITGQGAGTQYF. CDR3 coding DNA: TGTGCCAGTAGTATTACCGGACAGGGTGCGGGTACGCAGTATTTT. The full variable domain, with the rest looked up from reference TRBV19 and TRBJ2-3, is DGGITQSPKYLFRKEGQNVTLSCEQNLNHDAMYWYRQDPGQGLRLIYYSQIVNDFQKGDIAEGYSVSREKKESFPLTVTSAQKNPTAFYLCASSITGQGAGTQYFGPGTRLTVL.

The V call is TRBV24-1, the J call TRBJ1-1; 7 positions agree with TRBD1. The CDR3 runs 14 residues. The germline gives CDR1 KGHDR, CDR2 SFDVKD. V was clipped by 8 bases and J by 9 bases; unmatched bases: 14. The CDR3 DNA reads as TGTGCCACCATTCCAGGGGGGTGGGCGGAACAAGCTTTCTTT. Encoded protein: CATIPGGWAEQAFF.